The sequence of this T cell receptor beta chain was determined in a study of a mutant IDH1 vaccine in newly diagnosed glioma. Trimming stripped 1 base from V and 3 bases from J, with 10 bases between. The CDR3 is 15 amino acids. From germline, CDR1 is LNHDA and CDR2 SQIVND (reference sequence). This clone was found once. Time point specified: baseline, week 1 (first vaccination visit). Treatment given: pre-vaccination baseline after standard-of-care therapy. Clones were sequenced by immunoSEQ multiplex PCR, and TCRdb holds only the in-frame ones, with some missing. Among under 90,000 clones listed, approximately 79% were seen once.

This sequence originates from a man aged 45 to 65 with glioma. The gene calls are TRBV19 and TRBJ2-1; the D gene is possibly TRBD1 (6 bases). Sequencing was performed on PBMCs, taken from a glioma patient treated with radiotherapy, temozolomide or both. CDR3 nucleotide sequence: TGTGCCAGTAGTATAGGATCCAGGGGCTACAATGAGCAGTTCTTC. Translated: CASSIGSRGYNEQFF.